Below, 16 T cell receptor beta chains from the same sample are listed, as sequenced in a study of spatial heterogeneity in lung cancer (dated by TCRdb to between 2018 and 2020). Library construction relied on 5' RACE. The sequencing machine was a NextSeq 500. TCRdb reran the public reads through fastp at Q25 and MiXCR, keeping productive beta chains. Identical CDR3 proteins give one entry, which carries the most common genes and DNA. For this sample there are 7,000 to 8,000 distinct CDR3 sequences; roughly 7.2% appear just once. The ten largest clones add up to around four fifths of the sample. According to the study, the label for this sample's time point signals: sample taken at primary tumor resection. Sequences were derived from PBMCs, sampled at surgery. Every receptor here comes from a male donor with early-stage non-small cell lung cancer.

The table lists this clonotype with many counts. V and J are TRBV20-1 and TRBJ2-7; TRBD2 might be the D (6 bases). Germline V gene lookup returns CDR1 DFQATT and CDR2 SNEGSKA (reference sequence). This CDR3 is 15 amino acids long. Deletions cut 3 bases from V and 0 bases from J, with 15 bases between. The CDR3 bases are TGCAGTGCTAGCGGTCTAGCGTCGAGCTCCTACGAGCAGTACTTC. Its protein product is CSASGLASSSYEQYF.

This clonotype was recorded many times. This chain links TRBV28 with TRBJ1-1; TRBD1 agrees at 8 bases. Germline V gene sequence: CDR1 MDHEN, CDR2 SYDVKM. V shed 6 bases, J shed 0 bases, and the junction held 9 bases outside the gene matches. CDR3 length: 16 amino acids. This chain's CDR3 is CASRPTDRGVNTEAFF. The DNA of the CDR3 is TGTGCCAGCAGACCTACAGACAGGGGCGTGAACACTGAAGCTTTCTTT.

This clonotype was counted ten times or more. The rearrangement links TRBV7-2 to TRBJ1-2, with 9 bases that match TRBD1. J gave up 8 bases and V 5 bases, and 6 bases lay outside the gene matches. The CDR3 is 13 amino acids. CDR1 and CDR2 (germline): SGHTA, FQGNSA. The DNA for the CDR3 is TGTGCCAGCAGCCCTTGGACAGGGGAGGGCTACACCTTC. Amino acids: CASSPWTGEGYTF.

This clonotype was observed many times. This sequence joins TRBV28 and TRBJ2-7; D is possibly TRBD1 (6 bases). Trimming stripped 6 bases from V and 3 bases from J, with 18 bases between. Germline lookup yields CDR1 MDHEN and CDR2 SYDVKM. The CDR3 runs 15 residues. The CDR3 coding sequence is TGTGCCAGCAGCCCCCATCCCCCAGGGGACTACGAGCAGTACTTC. It encodes CASSPHPPGDYEQYF.

This clonotype is medium-sized by share. DNA for the CDR3: TGTGCCATCAGAGATAACTCTGGAAACACCATATATTTT. Amino acid sequence: CAIRDNSGNTIYF. The chain carries TRBV10-3 and TRBJ1-3; the D is unclear. This CDR3 is built from 13 residues. V was cut by 6 bases and J by 0 bases, with 6 bases left in between. Germline V gives CDR1 ENHRY, CDR2 SYGVKD.

This clonotype was detected ten times or more. The V call is TRBV2, the J call TRBJ1-2; D call uncertain. The germline V gene has CDR1 SNHLY and CDR2 FYNNEI. Trimming removed 6 bases from V and 8 bases from J, with 16 bases in between. CDR3 size: 13 residues. The CDR3 DNA is TGTGCCAGCAGCCCCGGACCCGGTCGGGGCTACACCTTC. It codes for CASSPGPGRGYTF.

This clonotype was counted many times. V gene TRBV28 combines with J gene TRBJ1-5; 7 nucleotides align to TRBD1. From germline, CDR1 is MDHEN and CDR2 SYDVKM. The CDR3 has 14 residues. Germline trimming cut 3 bases from V and 5 bases from J; bases unmatched to any gene: 4. The CDR3 region has the DNA TGTGCCAGCAGTTTGGGACAGCTTCATCAGCCCCAGCATTTT. Translation gives CASSLGQLHQPQHF.

This clonotype came up many times. The chain employs TRBV4-1 and TRBJ2-1, with TRBD2 identical over 8 bases. This CDR3 contains 16 residues. The ends lost 0 bases at V and 5 bases at J; junction bases unmatched: 6. The V gene's germline CDR1 is MGHRA and CDR2 YSYEKL. The CDR3: CASSQEPEREHNEQFF. The CDR3 DNA reads as TGCGCCAGCAGCCAAGAGCCAGAGCGGGAGCACAATGAGCAGTTCTTC.

This clonotype was recorded many times. V gene TRBV20-1 combines with J gene TRBJ2-7; 7 bases fit TRBD2. The CDR3 runs to 13 residues. The germline gives CDR1 DFQATT, CDR2 SNEGSKA (reference sequence). V was pared by 6 bases and J by 6 bases, with 11 bases of the junction left unmatched. Here the CDR3 reads CSARPSGPLEQYF. The DNA of the CDR3 is TGCAGTGCACGGCCTAGCGGTCCTCTCGAGCAGTACTTC.

This clonotype was detected a few times. The chain recombines TRBV7-8 with TRBJ2-1; 7 bases match TRBD2. With 6 bases clipped from V and 6 bases from J, the junction kept 14 bases outside the gene matches. Per germline, CDR1 SGHVS and CDR2 FQNEAQ. The CDR3 runs to 16 residues. The CDR3 is CASSSTAGRRGNEQFF. The CDR3 DNA sequence: TGTGCCAGCAGTTCCACAGCGGGGCGGAGAGGCAATGAGCAGTTCTTC.

This clonotype came up many times. J is TRBJ1-5 and V is TRBV2, with D unclear. In germline, CDR1 is SNHLY, CDR2 FYNNEI. Trimming pared 4 bases from V and 2 bases from J, leaving 9 bases between. CDR3 size: 14 residues. CDR3 in DNA: TGTGCCAGCAGTGTAGAAAGGGGCAATCAGCCCCAGCATTTT. The encoded protein is CASSVERGNQPQHF.

Ten or more counts support this clonotype. J is TRBJ1-1 and V is TRBV27; D is unresolved. Germline CDR1 is MNHEY and CDR2 is SMNVEV (reference sequence). V was clipped by 0 bases and J by 1 base, with 6 bases between them. CDR3 size: 14 residues. The chain's CDR3 is CASSLSRSNTEAFF. DNA for the CDR3: TGTGCCAGCAGTTTATCGAGATCGAACACTGAAGCTTTCTTT.

The chain joins TRBV5-1 to TRBJ2-7; a weak D match, TRBD1 (5 bases). V shed 7 bases and J shed 0 bases, with 14 bases lying between them. The germline gives CDR1 SGHRS, CDR2 YFSETQ. The CDR3 runs to 14 residues. The CDR3 here is CASAEQGLSYEQYF. As DNA, the CDR3 is TGCGCCAGCGCCGAGCAGGGTCTCTCCTACGAGCAGTACTTC.

The sample holds a few counts of this clonotype. Here the CDR3 reads CASSWAVNTEAFF. The CDR3 DNA is TGTGCCAGCAGCTGGGCAGTGAACACTGAAGCTTTCTTT. The chain carries TRBV27 and TRBJ1-1; no clear D. Trimming removed 6 bases from V and 0 bases from J, with 8 bases in between. Germline assignment: CDR1 MNHEY and CDR2 SMNVEV (reference sequence). This CDR3 has 13 amino acids.

This clonotype came up many times. This chain connects TRBV3-1 to TRBJ2-7; D might be TRBD1 or TRBD2, each matching 5 bases. The germline CDR1 and CDR2 sequences are LGHDT and YNNKEL (reference sequence). The CDR3 length is 15 residues. V lost 4 bases and J 2 bases, leaving 15 bases between the germline ends. In DNA, the CDR3 is TGTGCCAGCAGCCGGTACCGGGACCCGGCCTACGAGCAGTACTTC. Protein sequence: CASSRYRDPAYEQYF.

This clonotype was counted ten times or more. The chain combines TRBV12-3 or TRBV12-4 with TRBJ2-1, with TRBD1 identical over 10 bases. The CDR3 is 15 amino acids. With 3 bases clipped from V and 8 bases from J, the junction kept 7 bases outside the gene matches. Here the CDR3 reads CASSFPRTGGDEQFF. CDR3 DNA sequence: TGTGCCAGCAGTTTCCCGCGGACAGGGGGGGATGAGCAGTTCTTC.